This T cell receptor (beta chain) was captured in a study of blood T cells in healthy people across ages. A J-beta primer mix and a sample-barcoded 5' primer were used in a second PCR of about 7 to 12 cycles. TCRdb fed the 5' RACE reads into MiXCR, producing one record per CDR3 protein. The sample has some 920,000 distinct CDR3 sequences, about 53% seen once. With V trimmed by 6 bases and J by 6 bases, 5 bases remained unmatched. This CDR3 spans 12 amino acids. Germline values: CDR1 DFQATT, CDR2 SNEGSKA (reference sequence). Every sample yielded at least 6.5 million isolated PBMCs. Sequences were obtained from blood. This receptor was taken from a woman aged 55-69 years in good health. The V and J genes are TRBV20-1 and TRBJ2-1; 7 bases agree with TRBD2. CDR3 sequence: CSAPRTSNEQFF. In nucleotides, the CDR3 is TGCAGTGCCCCCAGGACTAGCAATGAGCAGTTCTTC.